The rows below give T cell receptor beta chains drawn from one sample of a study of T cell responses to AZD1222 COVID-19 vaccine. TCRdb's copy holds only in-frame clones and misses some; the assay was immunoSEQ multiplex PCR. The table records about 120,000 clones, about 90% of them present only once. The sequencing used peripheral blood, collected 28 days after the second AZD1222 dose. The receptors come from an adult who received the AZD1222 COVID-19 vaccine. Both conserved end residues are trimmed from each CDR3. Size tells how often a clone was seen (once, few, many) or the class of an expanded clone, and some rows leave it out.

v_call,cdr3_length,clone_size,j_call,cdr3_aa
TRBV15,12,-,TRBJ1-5,ATSRDSVNQPQH
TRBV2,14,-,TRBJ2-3,ASSVPGSHSTDTQY
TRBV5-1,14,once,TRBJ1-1,ASSWGKGQRDTEAF
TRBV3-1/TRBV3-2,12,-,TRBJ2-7,ASSQAWDSGEQY
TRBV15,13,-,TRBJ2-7,ATSTQRSSSLEQY
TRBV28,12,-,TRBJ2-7,ASAGRGEFYEQY
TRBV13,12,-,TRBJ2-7,ASSLGDSNYEQY
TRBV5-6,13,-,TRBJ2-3,ASSLAPQSTDTQY
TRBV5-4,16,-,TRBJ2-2,ASSPKRGQGYKVGELF
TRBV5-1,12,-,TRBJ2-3,ASSLGASTDTQY
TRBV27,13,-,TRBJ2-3,ASRSQGQTTDTQY
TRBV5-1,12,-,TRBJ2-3,ASSLVLGTDTQY
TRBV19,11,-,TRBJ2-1,ASSGQNHNEQF
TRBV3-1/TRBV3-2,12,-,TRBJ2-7,ASSPGTPSYEQY
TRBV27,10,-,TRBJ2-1,ASSPGLGGEF
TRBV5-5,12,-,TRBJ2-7,ASSLEGGPYEQY
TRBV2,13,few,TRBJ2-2,ASSAGGLLAGELF
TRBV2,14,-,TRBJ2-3,ASSEAIAAGTDTQY
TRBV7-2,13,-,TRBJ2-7,ASSFMATGVGEQY
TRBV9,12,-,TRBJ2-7,ASSPRDRVSEQY
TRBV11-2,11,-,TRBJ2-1,ASSLVQYNEQF
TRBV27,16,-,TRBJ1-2,ASSSIKDREKPNYGYT
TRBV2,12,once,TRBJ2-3,ASQEVIGTDTQY
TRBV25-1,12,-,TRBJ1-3,ASSEGHSGNTIY
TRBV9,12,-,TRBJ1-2,ASSDDRGGYGYT
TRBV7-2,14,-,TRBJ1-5,ASSPPGPSSNQPQH
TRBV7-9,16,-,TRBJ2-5,ASSLDPRQGVDQETQY
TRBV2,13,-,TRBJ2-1,ASSEIGLAGHEQF
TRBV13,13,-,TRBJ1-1,ASSFEGATFSEAF
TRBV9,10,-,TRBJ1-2,ASSVDEYGYT
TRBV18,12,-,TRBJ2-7,ASSSGTDPYEQY
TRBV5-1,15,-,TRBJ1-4,ASSVGQPPETNEKLF
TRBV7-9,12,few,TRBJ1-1,ASSARDRGTEAF
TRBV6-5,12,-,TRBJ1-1,ASKPPGHALEAF